Below, one T cell receptor beta chain is given with its context. This CDR3 spans 21 amino acids. Per the germline V gene, CDR1 is LNHDA and CDR2 is SQIVND (reference sequence). V lost 1 base and J lost 3, with 28 bases in between. Sequencing used immunoSEQ multiplex PCR; TCRdb keeps in-frame clones, though not all of them. The sample gives more than 85,000 clones, 85% to 90% of which show up once; approximately 1.5% is in the top ten. This entry belongs to a study of cytomegalovirus exposure and HLA in healthy donors. The TCR sequence derives from a woman between 25 and 40 years old in good health and CMV-seropositive. Sequencing was carried out using PBMCs. J is TRBJ2-1 and V is TRBV19, with a possible D match to TRBD2 (5 bases). The DNA of the CDR3 is TGTGCCAGTAGTATAGTATCTCTAGCCCGGTTTGTCCCTGCTGACTACAATGAGCAGTTCTTC. This encodes CASSIVSLARFVPADYNEQFF.